What follows is one TCR beta chain and its context. Its antigen remains unknown. This sample is part of a study of beta chain features in type 1 diabetes. Turning to the study itself: Over all samples combined, some 99,000,000 sorted cells were examined.

Expressed TCRB transcripts were sequenced because the isolated RNA had all been reverse transcribed beforehand. Using immunoSEQ multiplex PCR, the repertoire was profiled, and TCRdb retains in-frame clones only, with some absent. The sample records some 150,000 clones, 13% being singletons. CDR3 length: 16 residues. Germline loops: CDR1 SNHLY, CDR2 FYNNEI. The V and J ends lost 3 bases and 5 bases respectively, with 19 bases between them. Study results and caveats: Junctions at VDJ sites from type 1 diabetes patients had fewer insertions and more deletions. Moderately but significantly shorter TCRB CDR3s were found in Type 1 diabetes patients in all four CD4+ subsets.

This receptor was obtained from a young man with type 1 diabetes. The sample taken for sequencing was central memory CD4+ T cells from blood. The chain joins TRBV2 to TRBJ2-5, with D possibly TRBD2 on 6 matching bases. The CDR3 sequence: CASSDLFGRDWETQYF. The CDR3 DNA reads as TGTGCCAGCAGTGACTTATTTGGACGGGACTGGGAGACCCAGTACTTC.